This entry concerns a single T cell receptor (beta chain). Its antigen is not known. These data belong to a study of graft-versus-host responses after intestinal transplantation. Data came from immunoSEQ multiplex PCR; TCRdb stores just in-frame clones and leaves some out. Seen here are around 130,000 clones, about 92% observed once, and the top ten hold over 0.15%. The CDR3 is 17 residues long. Germline lookup yields CDR1 LNHNV and CDR2 YYDKDF (reference sequence). V was shortened by 5 bases and J by 2 bases, with 19 bases between the two germline ends. The TCR originated in a human donor who received an intestinal transplant. Sequencing used unstimulated CD4+ T cells sorted from spleen or lymph node cells, obtained before intestinal transplant. This chain joins TRBV15 and TRBJ2-1; possibly TRBD1 for D (6 bases). CDR3 coding DNA: TGTGCCACCAGCGGGGGCCCAGGGGAATTCCCCTACAATGAGCAGTTCTTC. This gives the protein CATSGGPGEFPYNEQFF.